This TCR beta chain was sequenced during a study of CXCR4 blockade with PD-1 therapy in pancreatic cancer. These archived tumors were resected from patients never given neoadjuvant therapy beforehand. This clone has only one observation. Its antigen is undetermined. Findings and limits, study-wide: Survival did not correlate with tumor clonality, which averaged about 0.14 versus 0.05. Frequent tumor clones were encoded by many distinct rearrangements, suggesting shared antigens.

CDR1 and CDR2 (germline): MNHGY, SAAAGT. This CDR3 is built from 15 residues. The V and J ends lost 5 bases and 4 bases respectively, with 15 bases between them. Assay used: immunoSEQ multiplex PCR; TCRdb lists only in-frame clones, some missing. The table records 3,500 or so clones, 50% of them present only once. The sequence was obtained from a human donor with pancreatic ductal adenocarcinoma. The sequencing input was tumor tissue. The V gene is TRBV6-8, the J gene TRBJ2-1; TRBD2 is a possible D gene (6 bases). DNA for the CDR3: TGTGCCAGCAGTGAGGAGGGCGCGGGATACAATGAGCAGTTCTTC. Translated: CASSEEGAGYNEQFF.